This TCR beta chain is drawn from a study of T-cell reconstitution after alpha-beta-depleted transplantation in children. This clonotype was observed many times. The length of the CDR3 is 12 residues. Germline loops: CDR1 MDHEN, CDR2 SYDVKM. The V end was cut by 6 bases, the J end by 7 bases, with 12 bases between. Preparing the TCRbeta library involved the use of unique molecular identifiers. MiXCR, run by TCRdb on the PCR reads, gives a single entry per CDR3 protein. The sample records approximately 340,000 distinct CDR3 sequences, under 13% being singletons. The chain has TRBV28 and TRBJ1-1; D gene ambiguous. Sample: PBMCs from the stem cell graft donor, taken from the stem cell graft. This receptor was identified in a human donor who donated a stem cell graft to a child with acute lymphoblastic leukemia. The DNA for the CDR3 is TGTGCCAGCAGAACTCCGTTGGGTGAAGCTTTCTTT. Translated: CASRTPLGEAFF.